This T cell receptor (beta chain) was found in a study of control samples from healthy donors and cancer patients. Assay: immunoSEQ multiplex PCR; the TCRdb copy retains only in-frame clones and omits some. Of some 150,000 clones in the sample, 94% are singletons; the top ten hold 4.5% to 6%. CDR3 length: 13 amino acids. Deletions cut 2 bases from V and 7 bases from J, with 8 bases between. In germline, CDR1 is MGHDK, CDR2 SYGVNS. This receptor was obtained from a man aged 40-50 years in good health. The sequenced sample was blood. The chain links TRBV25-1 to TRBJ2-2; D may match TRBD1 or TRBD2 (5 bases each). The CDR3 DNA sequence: TGTGCCAGCAGTGAAGGGGGAAGCGGGGAGCTGTTTTTT. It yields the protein CASSEGGSGELFF. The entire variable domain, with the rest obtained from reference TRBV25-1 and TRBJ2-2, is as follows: EADIYQTPRYLVIGTGKKITLECSQTMGHDKMYWYQQDPGMELHLIHYSYGVNSTEKGDLSSESTVSRIRTEHFPLTLESARPSHTSQYLCASSEGGSGELFFGEGSRLTVL.